This T cell receptor beta chain was profiled in a study of OX40 agonist ivuxolimab in advanced cancers. Regarding the study as a whole: Blood T cells, both CD4+ and CD8+, expanded clonally by week 6 at 0.1 to 3.0 mg/kg.

V gave up 2 bases and J gave up 6 bases, with 8 bases separating them. This CDR3 has 13 residues. In germline, CDR1 is LNHDA, CDR2 SQIVND (reference sequence). Libraries were prepared by immunoSEQ multiplex PCR; TCRdb keeps only in-frame clonotypes and omits some of them. The sample has about 73,000 clones, around nine tenths seen once. In regard to this clone: What it binds is not known.

The receptor was isolated from an adult with an advanced solid tumor such as melanoma, head and neck, liver or kidney cancer. The chain carries TRBV19 and TRBJ1-5, with unresolved D. Sequencing was performed on CD4+ or CD8+ T cells sorted from blood, taken in a trial of the OX40 agonist ivuxolimab. In DNA form, the CDR3 reads TGTGCCAGTAGTATAAGGGAAGGTCAGCCCCAGCATTTT. Translated, it gives CASSIREGQPQHF. Supplemented by reference TRBV19 and TRBJ1-5, the full variable domain reads DGGITQSPKYLFRKEGQNVTLSCEQNLNHDAMYWYRQDPGQGLRLIYYSQIVNDFQKGDIAEGYSVSREKKESFPLTVTSAQKNPTAFYLCASSIREGQPQHFGDGTRLSIL.